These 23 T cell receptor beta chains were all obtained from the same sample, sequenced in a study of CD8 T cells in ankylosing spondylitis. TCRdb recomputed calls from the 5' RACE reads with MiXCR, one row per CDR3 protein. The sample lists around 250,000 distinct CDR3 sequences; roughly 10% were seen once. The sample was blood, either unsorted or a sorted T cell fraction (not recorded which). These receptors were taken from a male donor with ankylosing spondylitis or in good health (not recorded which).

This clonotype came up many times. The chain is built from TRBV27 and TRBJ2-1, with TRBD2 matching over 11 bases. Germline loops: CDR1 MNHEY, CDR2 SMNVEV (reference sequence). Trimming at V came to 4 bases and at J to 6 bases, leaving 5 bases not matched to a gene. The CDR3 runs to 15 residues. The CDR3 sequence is CASSSGTSGLNEQFF. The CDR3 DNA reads TGTGCCAGCAGTTCCGGGACTAGCGGCCTCAATGAGCAGTTCTTC.

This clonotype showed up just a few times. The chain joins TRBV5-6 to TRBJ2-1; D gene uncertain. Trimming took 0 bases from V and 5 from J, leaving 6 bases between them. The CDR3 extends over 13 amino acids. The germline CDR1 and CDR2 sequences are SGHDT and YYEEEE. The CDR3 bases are TGTGCCAGCAGCTTGGGGTCTGACAATGAGCAGTTCTTC. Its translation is CASSLGSDNEQFF. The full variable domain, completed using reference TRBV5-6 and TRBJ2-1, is DAGVTQSPTHLIKTRGQQVTLRCSPKSGHDTVSWYQQALGQGPQFIFQYYEEEERQRGNFPDRFSGHQFPNYSSELNVNALLLGDSALYLCASSLGSDNEQFFGPGTRLTVL.

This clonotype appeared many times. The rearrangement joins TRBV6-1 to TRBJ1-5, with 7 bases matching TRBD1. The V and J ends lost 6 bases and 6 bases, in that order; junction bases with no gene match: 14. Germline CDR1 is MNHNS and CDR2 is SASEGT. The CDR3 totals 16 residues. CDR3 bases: TGTGCCAGCAGAACAACGACAGGGCCGCTCGGTCAGCCCCAGCATTTT. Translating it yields CASRTTTGPLGQPQHF.

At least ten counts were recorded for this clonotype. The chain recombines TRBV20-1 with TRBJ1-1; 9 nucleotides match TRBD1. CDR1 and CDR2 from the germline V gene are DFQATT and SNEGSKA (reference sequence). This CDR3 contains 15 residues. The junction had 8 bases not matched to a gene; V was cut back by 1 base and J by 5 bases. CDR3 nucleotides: TGCAGTGCTAGAGTGAAAGGGACAGGGCGGACTGAAGCTTTCTTT. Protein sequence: CSARVKGTGRTEAFF.

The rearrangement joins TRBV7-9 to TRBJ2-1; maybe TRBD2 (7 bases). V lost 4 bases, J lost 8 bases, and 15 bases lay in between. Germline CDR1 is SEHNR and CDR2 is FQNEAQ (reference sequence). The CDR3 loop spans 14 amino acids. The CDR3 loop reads CASSSGGPIDEQFF. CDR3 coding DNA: TGTGCCAGCAGCTCCGGGGGGCCCATCGATGAGCAGTTCTTC. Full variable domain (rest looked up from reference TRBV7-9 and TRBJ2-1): DTGVSQNPRHKITKRGQNVTFRCDPISEHNRLYWYRQTLGQGPEFLTYFQNEAQLEKSRLLSDRFSAERPKGSFSTLEIQRTEQGDSAMYLCASSSGGPIDEQFFGPGTRLTVL.

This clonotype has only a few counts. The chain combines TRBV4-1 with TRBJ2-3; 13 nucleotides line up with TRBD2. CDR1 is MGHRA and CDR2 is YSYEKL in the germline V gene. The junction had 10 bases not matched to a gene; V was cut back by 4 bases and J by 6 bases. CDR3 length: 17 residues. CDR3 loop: CASSRKDPGLAGDTQYF. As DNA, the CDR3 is TGCGCCAGCAGCCGCAAAGACCCGGGACTAGCGGGGGATACGCAGTATTTT.

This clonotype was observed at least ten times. CDR3 DNA sequence: TGTGCCAGCAGTCCACGTATGGGACAGGGAAGGAACTATGGCTACACCTTC. It translates to CASSPRMGQGRNYGYTF. The rearrangement uses TRBV7-9 and TRBJ1-2, with 9 positions matching TRBD1. Per germline, CDR1 SEHNR and CDR2 FQNEAQ (reference sequence). Trimming at V came to 6 bases and at J to 2 bases, leaving 13 bases not matched to a gene. The CDR3 has 17 amino acids.

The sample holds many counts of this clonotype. The CDR3 here is CASSLVTVVKAFF. DNA of the CDR3: TGTGCCAGCAGCTTGGTGACAGTTGTGAAGGCTTTCTTT. This chain links TRBV11-2 with TRBJ1-1; weak D call: TRBD1 (5 bases). Germline loops: CDR1 SGHAT, CDR2 FQNNGV. This CDR3 spans 13 amino acids. V lost 3 bases and J 11 bases, leaving 16 bases between the germline ends.

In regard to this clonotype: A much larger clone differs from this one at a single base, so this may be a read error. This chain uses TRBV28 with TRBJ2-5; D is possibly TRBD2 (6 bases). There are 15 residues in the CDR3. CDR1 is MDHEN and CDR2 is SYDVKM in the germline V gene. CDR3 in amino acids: CASSFLAPRQATQYF. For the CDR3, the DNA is TGTGCCAGCAGTTTCCTAGCGCCACGACAAGCGACCCAGTACTTC.

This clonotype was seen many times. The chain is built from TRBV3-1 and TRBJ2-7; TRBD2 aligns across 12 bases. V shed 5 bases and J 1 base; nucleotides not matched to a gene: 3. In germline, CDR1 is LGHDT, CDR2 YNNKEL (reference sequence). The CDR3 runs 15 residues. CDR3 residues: CASSFGTSGSYEQYF. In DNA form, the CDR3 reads TGTGCCAGCAGCTTCGGGACTAGCGGGTCCTACGAGCAGTACTTC.

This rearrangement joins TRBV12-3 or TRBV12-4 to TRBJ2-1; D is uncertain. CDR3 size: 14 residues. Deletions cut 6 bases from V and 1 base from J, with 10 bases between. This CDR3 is CASSFGPSYNEQFF. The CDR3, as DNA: TGTGCCAGCAGCTTCGGGCCTTCCTACAATGAGCAGTTCTTC.

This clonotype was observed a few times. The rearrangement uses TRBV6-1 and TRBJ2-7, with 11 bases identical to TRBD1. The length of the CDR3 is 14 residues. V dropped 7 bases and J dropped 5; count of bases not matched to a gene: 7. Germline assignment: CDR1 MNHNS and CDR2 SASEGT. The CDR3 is CASTSGQGANEQYF. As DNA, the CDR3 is TGTGCCAGCACCTCAGGACAGGGGGCGAACGAGCAGTACTTC.

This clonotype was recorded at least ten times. CDR3 protein: CASSLGQGADGYTF. Written as DNA, the CDR3 is TGTGCCAGCAGCTTGGGACAGGGGGCTGATGGCTACACCTTC. The rearrangement uses TRBV5-5 and TRBJ1-2; 10 bases are a match to TRBD1. V gave up 0 bases and J gave up 6 bases; unmatched junction bases: 2. The CDR3 contains 14 residues. Germline V gives CDR1 SGHKS, CDR2 YYEKEE (reference sequence). The entire variable domain, with the rest obtained from reference TRBV5-5 and TRBJ1-2, is as follows: DAGVTQSPTHLIKTRGQQVTLRCSPISGHKSVSWYQQVLGQGPQFIFQYYEKEERGRGNFPDRFSARQFPNYSSELNVNALLLGDSALYLCASSLGQGADGYTFGSGTRLTVV.

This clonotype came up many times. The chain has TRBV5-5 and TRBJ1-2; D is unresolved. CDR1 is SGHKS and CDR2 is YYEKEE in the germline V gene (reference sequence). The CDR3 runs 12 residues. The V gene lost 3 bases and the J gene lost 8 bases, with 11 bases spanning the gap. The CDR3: CASSSGLRGYTF. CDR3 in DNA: TGTGCCAGCAGCTCGGGCCTTCGAGGCTACACCTTC.

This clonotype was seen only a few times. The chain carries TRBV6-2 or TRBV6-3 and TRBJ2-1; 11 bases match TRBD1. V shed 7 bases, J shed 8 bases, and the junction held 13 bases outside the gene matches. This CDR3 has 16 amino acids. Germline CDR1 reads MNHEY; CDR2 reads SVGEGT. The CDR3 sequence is CASTDGGTGGDDEQFF. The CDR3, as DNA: TGTGCCAGCACCGACGGGGGGACAGGGGGAGATGATGAGCAGTTCTTC.

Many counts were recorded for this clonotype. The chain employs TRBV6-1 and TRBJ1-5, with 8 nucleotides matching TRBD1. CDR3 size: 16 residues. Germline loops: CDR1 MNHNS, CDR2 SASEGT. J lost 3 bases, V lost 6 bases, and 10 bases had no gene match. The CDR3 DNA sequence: TGTGCCAGCAGCCCAACAGGGGGGCAAGCCAATCAGCCCCAGCATTTT. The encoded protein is CASSPTGGQANQPQHF.

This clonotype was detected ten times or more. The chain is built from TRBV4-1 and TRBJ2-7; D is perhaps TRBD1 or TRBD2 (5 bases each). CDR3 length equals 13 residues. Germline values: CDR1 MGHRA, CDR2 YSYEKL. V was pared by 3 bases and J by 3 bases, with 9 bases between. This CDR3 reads CASSHTGGYEQYF. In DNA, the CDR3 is TGCGCCAGCAGCCATACAGGAGGCTACGAGCAGTACTTC.

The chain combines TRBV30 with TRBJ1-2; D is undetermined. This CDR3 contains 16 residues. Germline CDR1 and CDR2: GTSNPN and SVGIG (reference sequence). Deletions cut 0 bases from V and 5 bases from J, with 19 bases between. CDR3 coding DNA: TGTGCCTGGAGTGTCTTGGGAGAACTGAATAGGTATGGCTACACCTTC. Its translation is CAWSVLGELNRYGYTF.

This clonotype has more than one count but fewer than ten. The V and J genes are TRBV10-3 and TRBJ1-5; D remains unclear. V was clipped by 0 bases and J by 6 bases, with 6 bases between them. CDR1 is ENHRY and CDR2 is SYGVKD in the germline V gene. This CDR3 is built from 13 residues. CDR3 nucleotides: TGTGCCATCAGTGAGTCGATAATTCAGCCCCAGCATTTT. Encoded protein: CAISESIIQPQHF.

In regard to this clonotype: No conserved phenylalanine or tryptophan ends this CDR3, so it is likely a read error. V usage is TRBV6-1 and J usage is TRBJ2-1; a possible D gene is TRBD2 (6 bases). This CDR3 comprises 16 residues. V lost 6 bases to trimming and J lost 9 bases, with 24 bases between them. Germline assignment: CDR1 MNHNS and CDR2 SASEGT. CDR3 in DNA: TGTGCCAGCAGGACGTACCGGGAGACTAACGATCCTGAGCAGTTCTCC. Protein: CASRTYRETNDPEQFS.

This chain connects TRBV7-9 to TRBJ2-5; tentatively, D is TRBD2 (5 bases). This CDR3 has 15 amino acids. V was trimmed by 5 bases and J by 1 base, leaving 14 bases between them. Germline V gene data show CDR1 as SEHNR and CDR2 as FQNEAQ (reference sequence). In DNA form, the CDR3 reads TGTGCCAGCAGCCCGATACTCGGGGTCCAAGAGACCCAGTACTTC. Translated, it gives CASSPILGVQETQYF. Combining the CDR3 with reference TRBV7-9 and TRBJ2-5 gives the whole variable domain DTGVSQNPRHKITKRGQNVTFRCDPISEHNRLYWYRQTLGQGPEFLTYFQNEAQLEKSRLLSDRFSAERPKGSFSTLEIQRTEQGDSAMYLCASSPILGVQETQYFGPGTRLLVL.

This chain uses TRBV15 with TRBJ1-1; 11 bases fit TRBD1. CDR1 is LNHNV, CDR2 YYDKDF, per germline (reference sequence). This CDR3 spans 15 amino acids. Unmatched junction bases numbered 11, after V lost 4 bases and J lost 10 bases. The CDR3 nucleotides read TGTGCCACCAGCACTAGGACAGGGGGCTCGGCTCCAGCTTTCTTT. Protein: CATSTRTGGSAPAFF. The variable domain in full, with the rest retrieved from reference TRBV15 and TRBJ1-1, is DAMVIQNPRYQVTQFGKPVTLSCSQTLNHNVMYWYQQKSSQAPKLLFHYYDKDFNNEADTPDNFQSRRPNTSFCFLDIRSPGLGDTAMYLCATSTRTGGSAPAFFGQGTRLTVV.

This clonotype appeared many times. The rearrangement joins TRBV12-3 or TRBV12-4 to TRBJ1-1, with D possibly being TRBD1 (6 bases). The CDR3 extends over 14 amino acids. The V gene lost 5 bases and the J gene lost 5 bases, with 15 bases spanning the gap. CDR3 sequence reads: CASSLNRERTEAFF. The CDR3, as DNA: TGTGCCAGCAGTCTAAACAGGGAAAGAACTGAAGCTTTCTTT.